A selection of T cell receptor beta chains follows, all from one sample in a study of cytomegalovirus exposure and HLA in healthy donors. Clones were read by immunoSEQ multiplex PCR, and TCRdb kept only the in-frame ones, dropping some. In the table there are a few hundred thousand clones, roughly 80% of which are singletons. Sample: PBMCs. The receptors come from a girl between 5 and 17 years old in good health and CMV-seronegative. Each CDR3 is given with its conserved first and last residue. The D gene is left open where the match is weak. Part of the rows lack a size; the others show once, few, many or a class for expanded clones.

size	V	D	J	CDR3	DNA
-	TRBV5-6	TRBD1	TRBJ1-4	CASRRQGREKLFF	TGTGCCAGTAGAAGACAGGGTCGGGAAAAACTGTTTTTT
-	TRBV4-2	TRBD1	TRBJ2-3	CASSLWTGSDTQYF	TGTGCCAGCAGCCTCTGGACAGGGTCAGATACGCAGTATTTT
-	TRBV18	TRBD1	TRBJ1-5	CASSPPNRGKSNQPQHF	TGTGCCAGCTCACCACCGAACAGGGGAAAGTCGAATCAGCCCCAGCATTTT
-	TRBV5-4	-	TRBJ1-2	CASSFYVGNPGGYTF	TGTGCCAGCAGCTTCTACGTCGGAAACCCGGGAGGCTACACCTTC
-	TRBV19	TRBD2	TRBJ2-7	CASSNSRDYLGEQYF	TGTGCCAGTAGTAACTCGAGGGACTACCTCGGCGAGCAGTACTTC
-	TRBV27	-	TRBJ2-7	CASSFRVGSYEQYF	TGTGCCAGCAGTTTCAGGGTAGGGTCCTACGAGCAGTACTTC
few	TRBV7-9	TRBD1	TRBJ1-5	CASSLGTGVMNQPQHF	TGTGCCAGCAGCTTAGGGACAGGGGTAATGAATCAGCCCCAGCATTTT
-	TRBV5-6	-	TRBJ1-2	CASSLGRGHYGYTF	TGTGCCAGCAGCTTGGGGCGGGGTCACTATGGCTACACCTTC
-	TRBV19	TRBD2	TRBJ2-1	CASSISGLADNEQFF	TGTGCCAGTAGTATTTCGGGACTAGCCGACAATGAGCAGTTCTTC
-	TRBV9	-	TRBJ2-7	CASSSDTAYEQYF	TGTGCCAGCAGCTCGGACACAGCCTACGAGCAGTACTTC
few	TRBV5-1	TRBD1	TRBJ1-1	CASSYGTGQGAFF	TGCGCCAGCAGCTACGGGACAGGACAGGGGGCTTTCTTT
-	TRBV4-1	TRBD2	TRBJ2-5	CASSQDLGGFQETQYF	TGCGCCAGCAGCCAAGATCTGGGGGGGTTCCAAGAGACCCAGTACTTC
-	TRBV7-9	TRBD2	TRBJ2-7	CASELAGGMSF	TGTGCCAGCGAACTAGCGGGGGGCATGTCCTTC
once	TRBV28	TRBD2	TRBJ2-3	CASSPLRAGGRSHTQYF	TGTGCCAGCAGTCCGCTGAGAGCGGGGGGGCGGTCACATACGCAGTATTTT
-	TRBV11-3	TRBD1	TRBJ2-7	CASSLDGRGFNEQYF	TGTGCCAGCAGCTTAGATGGCAGGGGGTTCAACGAGCAGTACTTC
once	TRBV27	TRBD1	TRBJ1-2	CASSPGTGFLGYTF	TGTGCCAGCAGTCCCGGGACAGGGTTTTTGGGCTACACCTTC
-	TRBV30	-	TRBJ2-3	CAWSVRRGDTQYF	TGTGCCTGGAGTGTACGTAGAGGAGATACGCAGTATTTT
-	TRBV5-1	-	TRBJ1-2	CASSVRSGTVYGYTF	TGCGCCAGCAGCGTACGCTCAGGGACTGTTTATGGCTACACCTTC
-	TRBV10-3	-	TRBJ2-3	CAISEAGRPRVSDTQYF	TGTGCCATCAGTGAGGCGGGAAGGCCCAGGGTCTCAGATACGCAGTATTTT
-	TRBV2	-	TRBJ2-7	CASTYIPGHSAYEQYF	TGTGCCAGCACATACATCCCGGGACATTCCGCCTACGAGCAGTACTTC
-	TRBV18	-	TRBJ1-6	CASSPDRFGSPLHF	TGTGCCAGCTCACCCGACAGGTTTGGATCACCCCTCCACTTT
once	TRBV10-1	-	TRBJ2-3	CASSPQLTTDTQYF	TGCGCCAGTTCACCTCAACTTACCACAGATACGCAGTATTTT
-	TRBV6-1	TRBD1	TRBJ1-6	CASRGTGNSPLHF	TGTGCCAGCAGAGGGACAGGGAATTCACCCCTCCACTTT
-	TRBV6-6	-	TRBJ2-1	CASRYLGSGGHNEQFF	TGTGCCAGCAGATACCTGGGTAGCGGAGGTCACAATGAGCAGTTCTTC
-	TRBV5-1	-	TRBJ2-5	CASSLVGETQYF	TGCGCCAGCAGCTTGGTCGGTGAGACCCAGTACTTC
-	TRBV5-1	-	TRBJ1-1	CASSGGGGGSTEAFF	TGCGCCAGCAGCGGGGGCGGGGGCGGTAGCACTGAAGCTTTCTTT
-	TRBV7-6	TRBD1	TRBJ2-3	CASSLTGVRTDTQYF	TGTGCCAGCAGCCTAACAGGGGTCCGCACAGATACGCAGTATTTT
-	TRBV6-5	-	TRBJ1-1	CASSYSKGGGTEAFF	TGTGCCAGCAGTTACTCGAAGGGAGGGGGCACTGAAGCTTTCTTT
-	TRBV7-8	-	TRBJ1-2	CASSLGGQLGRGGYTF	TGTGCCAGCAGCTTAGGCGGACAGCTCGGTCGGGGTGGCTACACCTTC
-	TRBV30	-	TRBJ2-5	CAWSVPGGTGETQYF	TGTGCCTGGAGTGTACCCGGGGGGACAGGAGAGACCCAGTACTTC
few	TRBV6-6	-	TRBJ1-4	CASSQGTSNEKLFF	TGTGCCAGCAGCCAGGGGACGAGTAATGAAAAACTGTTTTTT
once	TRBV7-2	-	TRBJ1-2	CASSLEIPQGHNYGYTF	TGTGCCAGCAGCTTAGAGATCCCCCAGGGTCACAACTATGGCTACACCTTC
-	TRBV7-6	-	TRBJ1-4	CASSLLRATNEKLFF	TGTGCCAGCAGCTTACTTCGGGCAACTAATGAAAAACTGTTTTTT
-	TRBV5-4	TRBD1	TRBJ1-2	CASSLGRQGLGYTF	TGTGCCAGCAGCTTGGGTAGACAGGGGCTTGGCTACACCTTC
-	TRBV6-5	TRBD1	TRBJ1-1	CASSYRGQGKTEAFF	TGTGCCAGCAGTTACCGCGGACAGGGGAAGACTGAAGCTTTCTTT
-	TRBV9	TRBD2	TRBJ2-1	CASSSDGGSSYNEQFF	TGTGCCAGCAGCTCAGACGGGGGGTCATCCTACAATGAGCAGTTCTTC
-	TRBV7-9	TRBD1	TRBJ1-1	CASSLGAGGIWAFF	TGTGCCAGCAGCTTAGGGGCAGGGGGAATTTGGGCTTTCTTT
-	TRBV19	TRBD1	TRBJ1-4	CASSIDPPTGQKNEKLFF	TGTGCCAGTAGTATAGATCCCCCGACAGGGCAAAAGAATGAAAAACTGTTTTTT
-	TRBV4-2	-	TRBJ2-3	CASSQVRVSSTDTQYF	TGTGCCAGCAGCCAAGTACGGGTGTCTAGCACAGATACGCAGTATTTT